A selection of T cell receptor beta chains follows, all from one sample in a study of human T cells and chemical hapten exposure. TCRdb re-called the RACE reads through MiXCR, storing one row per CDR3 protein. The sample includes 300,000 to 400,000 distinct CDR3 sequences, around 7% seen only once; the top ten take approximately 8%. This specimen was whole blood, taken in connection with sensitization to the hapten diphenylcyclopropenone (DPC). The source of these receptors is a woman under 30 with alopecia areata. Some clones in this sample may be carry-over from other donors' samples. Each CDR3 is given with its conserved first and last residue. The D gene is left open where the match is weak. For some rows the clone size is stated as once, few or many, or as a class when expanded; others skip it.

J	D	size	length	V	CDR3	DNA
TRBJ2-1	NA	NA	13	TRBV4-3	CASSQDLVAEQFF	TGCGCCAGCAGCCAAGATCTGGTAGCGGAGCAGTTCTTC
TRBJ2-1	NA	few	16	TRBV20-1	CSATPWRGSSYNEQFF	TGCAGTGCTACCCCTTGGCGGGGAAGCTCCTACAATGAGCAGTTCTTC
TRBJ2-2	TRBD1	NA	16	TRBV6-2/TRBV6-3	CASSYSGQQPTGELFF	TGTGCCAGCAGTTACTCGGGACAGCAGCCAACCGGGGAGCTGTTTTTT
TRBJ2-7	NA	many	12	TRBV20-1	CSAMWGQREQYF	TGCAGTGCCATGTGGGGGCAACGCGAGCAGTACTTC
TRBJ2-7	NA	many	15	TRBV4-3	CASSQQADLSYEQYF	TGCGCCAGCAGCCAACAGGCGGACCTATCCTACGAGCAGTACTTC
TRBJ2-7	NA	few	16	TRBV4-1	CASSSRTGLGEGEQYF	TGCGCCAGCAGCTCACGGACAGGACTAGGGGAGGGCGAGCAGTACTTC
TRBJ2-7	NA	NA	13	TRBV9	CASNLEGHDEQYF	TGTGCCAGCAACCTGGAGGGACATGACGAGCAGTACTTC
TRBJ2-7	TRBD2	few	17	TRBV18	CASSSQVLAGASYEQYF	TGTGCCAGCTCATCCCAGGTTCTAGCGGGGGCCTCCTACGAGCAGTACTTC
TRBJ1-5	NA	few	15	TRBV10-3	CAISESSQGNQPQHF	TGTGCCATCAGTGAGTCGAGCCAGGGAAATCAGCCCCAGCATTTT
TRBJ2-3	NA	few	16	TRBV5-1	CASGTLGRGFTDTQYF	TGCGCCAGCGGGACTTTGGGGCGGGGATTCACAGATACGCAGTATTTT
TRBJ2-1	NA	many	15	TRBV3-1	CASSQEEGRDNEQFF	TGTGCCAGCAGCCAAGAAGAGGGGCGGGACAATGAGCAGTTCTTC
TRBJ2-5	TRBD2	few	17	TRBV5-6	CASSFLRRGGARETQYF	TGTGCCAGCAGCTTTTTAAGGCGCGGGGGGGCCAGAGAGACCCAGTACTTC
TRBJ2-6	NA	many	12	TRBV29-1	CSVLSGANVLTF	TGCAGCGTTCTGTCTGGGGCCAACGTCCTGACTTTC
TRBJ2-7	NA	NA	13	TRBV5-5	CASSLVPDYEQYF	TGTGCCAGCAGCTTGGTACCGGACTACGAGCAGTACTTC
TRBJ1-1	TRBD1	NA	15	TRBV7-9	CASSPQSGGETEAFF	TGTGCCAGCAGCCCACAGTCAGGGGGCGAGACTGAAGCTTTCTTT
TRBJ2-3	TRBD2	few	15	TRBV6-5	CASRSLAGGRDTQYF	TGTGCCAGCAGATCCCTAGCGGGGGGGCGAGATACGCAGTATTTT
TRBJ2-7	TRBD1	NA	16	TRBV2	CASSPTRDRVSYEQYF	TGTGCCAGCAGTCCAACCCGGGACAGGGTCTCCTACGAGCAGTACTTC
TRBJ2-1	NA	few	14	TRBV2	CASSSSEGGGEQFF	TGTGCCAGCAGTTCCTCCGAGGGAGGGGGTGAGCAGTTCTTC
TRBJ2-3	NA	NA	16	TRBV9	CASSVARGRPEDTQYF	TGTGCCAGCAGCGTAGCGCGGGGGCGTCCCGAAGATACGCAGTATTTT
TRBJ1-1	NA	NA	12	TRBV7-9	CASRNMDFEAFF	TGTGCCAGCAGGAACATGGACTTTGAAGCTTTCTTT
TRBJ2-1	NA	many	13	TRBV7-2	CASSPPGAQGQFF	TGTGCCAGCAGCCCGCCCGGAGCCCAGGGGCAGTTCTTC
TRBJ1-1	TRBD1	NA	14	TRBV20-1	CSAPRQGKNTEAFF	TGCAGTGCTCCACGACAGGGAAAGAACACTGAAGCTTTCTTT
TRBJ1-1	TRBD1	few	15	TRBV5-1	CASSPLQGLNTEAFF	TGCGCCAGCAGCCCATTACAGGGGCTGAACACTGAAGCTTTCTTT
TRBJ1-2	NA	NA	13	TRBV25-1	CASSAENAYGYTF	TGTGCCAGCAGTGCTGAAAACGCTTATGGCTACACCTTC
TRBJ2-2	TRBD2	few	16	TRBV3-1	CASSGRTSGITGELFF	TGTGCCAGCAGCGGTAGGACTAGCGGAATCACCGGGGAGCTGTTTTTT
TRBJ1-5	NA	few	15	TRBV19	CASSIDSRDNQPQHF	TGTGCCAGTAGTATAGATTCACGGGACAATCAGCCCCAGCATTTT
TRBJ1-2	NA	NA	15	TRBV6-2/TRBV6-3	CASSYPPDINYGYTF	TGTGCCAGCAGTTACCCGCCGGACATTAACTATGGCTACACCTTC
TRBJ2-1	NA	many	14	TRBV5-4	CASSSDRGGKGVFF	TGTGCCAGCAGCTCAGATCGCGGGGGCAAGGGGGTGTTCTTC
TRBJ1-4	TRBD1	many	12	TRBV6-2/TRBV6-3	CASRTGQEKLFF	TGTGCCAGCAGGACGGGACAGGAAAAACTGTTTTTT
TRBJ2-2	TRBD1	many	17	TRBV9	CASSVAFAGGRTGELFF	TGTGCCAGCAGCGTAGCTTTCGCAGGGGGCCGCACCGGGGAGCTGTTTTTT
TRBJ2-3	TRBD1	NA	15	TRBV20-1	CSAGGQGAGTDTQYF	TGCAGTGCTGGGGGACAGGGGGCCGGCACAGATACGCAGTATTTT
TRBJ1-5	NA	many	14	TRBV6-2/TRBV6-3	CASSYSSGDQPQHF	TGTGCCAGCAGTTACTCGTCGGGGGATCAGCCCCAGCATTTT
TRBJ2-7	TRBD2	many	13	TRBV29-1	CSVGGARSYEQYF	TGCAGCGTCGGGGGGGCTCGCTCCTACGAGCAGTACTTC
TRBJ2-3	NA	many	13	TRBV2	CASSPEYTDTQYF	TGTGCCAGCAGCCCTGAATACACAGATACGCAGTATTTT
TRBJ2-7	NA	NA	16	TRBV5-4	CASSWASGTSSYEQYF	TGTGCCAGCAGCTGGGCCTCCGGGACCTCTTCTTACGAGCAGTACTTC
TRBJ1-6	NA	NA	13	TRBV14	CASSQVSYSPLHF	TGTGCCAGCAGCCAAGTCAGTTATTCACCCCTCCACTTT
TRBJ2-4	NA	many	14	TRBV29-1	CSVEVGVAKNIQYF	TGCAGCGTTGAAGTCGGAGTAGCCAAAAACATTCAGTACTTC
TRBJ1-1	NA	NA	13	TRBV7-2	CASSPDWATEAFF	TGTGCCAGCAGCCCAGATTGGGCCACTGAAGCTTTCTTT
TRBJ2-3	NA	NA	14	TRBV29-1	CSVERDPSTDTQYF	TGCAGCGTTGAAAGGGATCCGAGCACAGATACGCAGTATTTT
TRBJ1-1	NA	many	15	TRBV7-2	CASSLVIGQGTEAFF	TGTGCCAGCAGCTTAGTCATCGGCCAGGGCACTGAAGCTTTCTTT
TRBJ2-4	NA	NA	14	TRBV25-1	CASSESPGVRIQYF	TGTGCCAGCAGTGAATCACCAGGGGTCCGCATTCAGTACTTC
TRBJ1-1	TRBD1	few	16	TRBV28	CASRPRGGERTGRTFF	TGTGCCAGCAGACCCAGGGGGGGGGAGCGGACAGGGCGGACTTTCTTT
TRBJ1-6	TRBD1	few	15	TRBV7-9	CASSTRQGANSPLHF	TGTGCCAGCAGCACGCGACAGGGGGCGAATTCACCCCTCCACTTT
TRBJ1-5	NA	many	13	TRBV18	CASSPGRNQPQHF	TGTGCCAGCAGTCCGGGACGGAATCAGCCCCAGCATTTT
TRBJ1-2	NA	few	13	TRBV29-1	CSVERQANYGYTF	TGCAGCGTCGAGAGACAGGCTAACTATGGCTACACCTTC
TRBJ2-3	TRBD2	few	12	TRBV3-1	CATGGDPDTQYF	TGTGCCACCGGGGGGGACCCAGATACGCAGTATTTT
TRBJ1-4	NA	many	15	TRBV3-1	CASMQGTLSNEKLFF	TGTGCCAGCATGCAGGGTACTCTCTCCAATGAAAAACTGTTTTTT
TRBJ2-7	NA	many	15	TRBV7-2	CASSPTGILGDEQYF	TGTGCCAGCAGCCCCACGGGGATCCTCGGGGACGAGCAGTACTTC